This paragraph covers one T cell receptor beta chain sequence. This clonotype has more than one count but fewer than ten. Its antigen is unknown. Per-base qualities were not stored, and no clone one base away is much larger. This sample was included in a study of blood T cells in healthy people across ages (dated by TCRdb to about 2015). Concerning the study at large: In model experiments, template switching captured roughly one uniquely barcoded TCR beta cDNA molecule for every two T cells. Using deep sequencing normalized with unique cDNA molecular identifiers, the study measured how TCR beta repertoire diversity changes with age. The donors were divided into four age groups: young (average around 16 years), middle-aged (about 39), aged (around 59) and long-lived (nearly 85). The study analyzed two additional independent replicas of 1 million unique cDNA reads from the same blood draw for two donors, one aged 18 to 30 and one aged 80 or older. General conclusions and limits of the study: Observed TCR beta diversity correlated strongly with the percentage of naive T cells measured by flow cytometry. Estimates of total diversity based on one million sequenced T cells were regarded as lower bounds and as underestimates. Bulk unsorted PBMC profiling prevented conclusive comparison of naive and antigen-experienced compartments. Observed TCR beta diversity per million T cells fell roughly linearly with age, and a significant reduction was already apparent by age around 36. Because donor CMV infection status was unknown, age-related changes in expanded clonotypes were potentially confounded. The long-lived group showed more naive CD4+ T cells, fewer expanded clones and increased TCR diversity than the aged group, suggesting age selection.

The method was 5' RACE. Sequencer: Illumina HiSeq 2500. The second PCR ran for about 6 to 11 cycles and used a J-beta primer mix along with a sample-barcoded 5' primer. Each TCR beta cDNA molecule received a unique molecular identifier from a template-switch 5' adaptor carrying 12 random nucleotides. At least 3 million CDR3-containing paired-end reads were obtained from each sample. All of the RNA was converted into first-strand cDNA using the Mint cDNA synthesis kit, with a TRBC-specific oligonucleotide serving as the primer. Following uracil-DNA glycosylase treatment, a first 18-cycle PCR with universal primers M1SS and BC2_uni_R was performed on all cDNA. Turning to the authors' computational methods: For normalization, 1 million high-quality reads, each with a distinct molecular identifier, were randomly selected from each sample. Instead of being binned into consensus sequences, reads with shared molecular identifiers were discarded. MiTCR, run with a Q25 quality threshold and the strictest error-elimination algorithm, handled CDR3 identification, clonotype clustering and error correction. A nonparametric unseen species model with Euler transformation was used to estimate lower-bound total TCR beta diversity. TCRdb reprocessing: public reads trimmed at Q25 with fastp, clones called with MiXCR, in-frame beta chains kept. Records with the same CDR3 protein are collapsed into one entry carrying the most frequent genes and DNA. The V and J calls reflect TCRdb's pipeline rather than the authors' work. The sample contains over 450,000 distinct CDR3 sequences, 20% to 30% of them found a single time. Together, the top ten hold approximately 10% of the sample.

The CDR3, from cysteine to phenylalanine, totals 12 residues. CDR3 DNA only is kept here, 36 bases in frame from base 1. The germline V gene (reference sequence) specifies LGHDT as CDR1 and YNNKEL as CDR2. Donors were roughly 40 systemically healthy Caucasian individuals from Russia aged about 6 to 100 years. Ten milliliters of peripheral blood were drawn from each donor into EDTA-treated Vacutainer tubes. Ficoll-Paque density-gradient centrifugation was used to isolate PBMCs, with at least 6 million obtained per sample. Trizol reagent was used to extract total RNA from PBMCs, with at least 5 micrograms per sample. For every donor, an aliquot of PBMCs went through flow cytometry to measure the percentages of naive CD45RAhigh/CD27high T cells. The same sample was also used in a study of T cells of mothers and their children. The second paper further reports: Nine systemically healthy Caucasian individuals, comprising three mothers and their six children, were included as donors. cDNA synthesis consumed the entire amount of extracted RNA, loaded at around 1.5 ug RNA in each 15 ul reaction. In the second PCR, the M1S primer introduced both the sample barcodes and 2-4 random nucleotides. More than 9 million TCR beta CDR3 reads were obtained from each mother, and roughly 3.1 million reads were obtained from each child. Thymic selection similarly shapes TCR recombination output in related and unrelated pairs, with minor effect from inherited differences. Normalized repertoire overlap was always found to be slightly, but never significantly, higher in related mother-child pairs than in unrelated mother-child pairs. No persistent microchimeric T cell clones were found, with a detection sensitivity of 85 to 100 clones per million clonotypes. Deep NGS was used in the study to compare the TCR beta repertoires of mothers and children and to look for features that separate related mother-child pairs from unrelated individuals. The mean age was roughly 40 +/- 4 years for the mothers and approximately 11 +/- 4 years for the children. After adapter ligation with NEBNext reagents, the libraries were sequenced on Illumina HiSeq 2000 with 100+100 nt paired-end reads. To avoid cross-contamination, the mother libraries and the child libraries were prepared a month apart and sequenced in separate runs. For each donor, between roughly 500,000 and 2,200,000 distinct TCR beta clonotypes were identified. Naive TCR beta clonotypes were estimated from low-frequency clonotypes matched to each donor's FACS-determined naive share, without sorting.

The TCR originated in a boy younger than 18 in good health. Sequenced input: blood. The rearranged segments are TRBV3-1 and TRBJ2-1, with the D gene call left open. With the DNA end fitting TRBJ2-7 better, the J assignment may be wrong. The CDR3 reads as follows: CASSQEQFRQYF. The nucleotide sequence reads TGTGCCAGCAGCCAAGAACAGTTTCGGCAGTACTTC.